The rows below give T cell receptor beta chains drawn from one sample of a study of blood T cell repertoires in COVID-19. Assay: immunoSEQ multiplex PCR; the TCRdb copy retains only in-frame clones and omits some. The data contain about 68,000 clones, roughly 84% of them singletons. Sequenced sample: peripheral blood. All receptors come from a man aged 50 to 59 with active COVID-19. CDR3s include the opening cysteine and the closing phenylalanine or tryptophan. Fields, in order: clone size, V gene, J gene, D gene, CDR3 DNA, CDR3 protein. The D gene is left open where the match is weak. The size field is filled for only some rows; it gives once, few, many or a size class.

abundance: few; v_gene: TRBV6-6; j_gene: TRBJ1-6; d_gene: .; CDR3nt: TGTGCCAGCAGAGACAAGACAGAAGCTGCACCCCTCCACTTT; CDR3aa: CASRDKTEAAPLHF
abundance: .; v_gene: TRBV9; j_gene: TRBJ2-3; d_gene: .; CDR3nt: TGTGCCAGCAGCATAGGAGGACAGCTGTACACAGATACGCAGTATTTT; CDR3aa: CASSIGGQLYTDTQYF
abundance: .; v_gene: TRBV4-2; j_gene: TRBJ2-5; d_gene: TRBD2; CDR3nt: TGTGCCAGCAGCCCCGCTGGGGGGGGGACCCAAGAGACCCAGTACTTC; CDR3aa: CASSPAGGGTQETQYF
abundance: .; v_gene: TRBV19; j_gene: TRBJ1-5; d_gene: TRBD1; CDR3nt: TGTGCCAGTAGTAAAAGGACAGGGGGCGAGAGCAATCAGCCCCAGCATTTT; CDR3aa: CASSKRTGGESNQPQHF
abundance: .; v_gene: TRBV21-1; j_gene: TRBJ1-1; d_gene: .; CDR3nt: TGTGCCAGCAGCATATCAGACAGAACTGAAGCTTTCTTT; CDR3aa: CASSISDRTEAFF
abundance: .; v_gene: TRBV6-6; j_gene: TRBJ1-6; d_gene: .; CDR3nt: TGTGCCAGTTCGGACAGACTACATAATTCACCCCTCCACTTT; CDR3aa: CASSDRLHNSPLHF
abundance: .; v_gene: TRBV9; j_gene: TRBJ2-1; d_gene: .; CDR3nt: TGTGCCAGCAGCGTAGCATCTTGGGGAGCGAGTGAGCAGTTCTTC; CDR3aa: CASSVASWGASEQFF
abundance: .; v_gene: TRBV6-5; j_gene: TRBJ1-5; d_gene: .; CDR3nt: TGTGCCAGCGTAAAACAAGCAGGGTATCAGCCCCAGCATTTT; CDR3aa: CASVKQAGYQPQHF
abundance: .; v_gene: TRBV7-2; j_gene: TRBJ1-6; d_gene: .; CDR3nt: TGTGCCAGCAGCCATGGACTGGATAATTCACCCCTCCACTTT; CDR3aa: CASSHGLDNSPLHF
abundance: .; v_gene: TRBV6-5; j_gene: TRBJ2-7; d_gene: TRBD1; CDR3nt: TGTGCCAGCCCCGGGACAGGGCACTACGAGCAGTACTTC; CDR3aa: CASPGTGHYEQYF
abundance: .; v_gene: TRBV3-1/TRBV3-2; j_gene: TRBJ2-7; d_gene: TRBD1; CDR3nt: TGTGCCAGCAGCCACCTACCCGGGACAGGGACCTACGAGCAGTACTTC; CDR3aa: CASSHLPGTGTYEQYF
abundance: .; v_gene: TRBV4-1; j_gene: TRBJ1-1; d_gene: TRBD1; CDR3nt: TGCGCCAGCAGCCTTTTGACAGGGGTCTCAGAAGCTTTCTTT; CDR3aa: CASSLLTGVSEAFF
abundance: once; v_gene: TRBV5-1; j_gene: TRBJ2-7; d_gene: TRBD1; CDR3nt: TGCGCCAGCAGCTTTGACAGGGGGATGAGGTACGAGCAGTACTTC; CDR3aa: CASSFDRGMRYEQYF
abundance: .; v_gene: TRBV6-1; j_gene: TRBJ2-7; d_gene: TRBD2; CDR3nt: TGTGCCAGCAGTGAAGCGCAGTCTAGCGGGAGGGTCCTAGAGCAGTACTTC; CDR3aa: CASSEAQSSGRVLEQYF
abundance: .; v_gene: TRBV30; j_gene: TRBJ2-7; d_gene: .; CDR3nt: TGTGCCTGGAGTGTAACTGGCCTCGGGGAGCAGTACTTC; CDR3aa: CAWSVTGLGEQYF
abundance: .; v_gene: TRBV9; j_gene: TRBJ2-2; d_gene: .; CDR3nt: TGTGCCAGCACCCCCGCGTACACCGGGGAGCTGTTTTTT; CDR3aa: CASTPAYTGELFF
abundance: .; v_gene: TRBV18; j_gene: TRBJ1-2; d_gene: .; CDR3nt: TGTGCCAGCTCACCAAATATCGGGGGGTCTGGCTACACCTTC; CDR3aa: CASSPNIGGSGYTF
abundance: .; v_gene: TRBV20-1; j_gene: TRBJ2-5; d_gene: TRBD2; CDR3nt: TGCAGTGCTAGTAGCAGCGGGAGGGCCGATGAGACCCAGTACTTC; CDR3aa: CSASSSGRADETQYF
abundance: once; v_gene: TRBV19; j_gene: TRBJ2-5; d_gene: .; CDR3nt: TGTGCCAGTAGCGGGATCGGGGAGACCCAGTACTTC; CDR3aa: CASSGIGETQYF
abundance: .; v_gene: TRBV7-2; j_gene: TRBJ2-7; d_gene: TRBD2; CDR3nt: TGTGCCAGCAGCAGGACTAGCGGACTTGACGAGCAGTACTTC; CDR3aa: CASSRTSGLDEQYF
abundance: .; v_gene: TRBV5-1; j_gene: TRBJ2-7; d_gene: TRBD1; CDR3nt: TGCGCCAGCCAGACAGGGGGAGGCTACGAGCAGTACTTC; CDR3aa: CASQTGGGYEQYF
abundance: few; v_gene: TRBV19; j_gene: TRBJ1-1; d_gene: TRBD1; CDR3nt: TGTGCCAGTAGTTTGGGACAGGGAGTCGCTGAAGCTTTCTTT; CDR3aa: CASSLGQGVAEAFF
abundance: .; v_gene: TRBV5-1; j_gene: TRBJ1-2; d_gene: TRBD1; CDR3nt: TGCGCCAGCAGCTTGGTATCAGGGGGCGAAGGCTACACCTTC; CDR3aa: CASSLVSGGEGYTF
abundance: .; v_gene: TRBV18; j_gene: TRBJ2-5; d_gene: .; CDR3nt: TGTGCCAGCTCACCACCGTCTGGGAGAGAAGAGACCCAGTACTTC; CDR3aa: CASSPPSGREETQYF
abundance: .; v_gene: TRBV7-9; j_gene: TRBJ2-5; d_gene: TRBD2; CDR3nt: TGTGCCAGCAGCTTAGGCACTAGCGGTGTAGGAGGGACCCAGTACTTC; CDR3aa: CASSLGTSGVGGTQYF
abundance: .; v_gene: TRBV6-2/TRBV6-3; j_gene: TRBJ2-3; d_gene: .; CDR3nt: TGTGCCAGCAGTTACGGGGCGGAAAGCACAGATACGCAGTATTTT; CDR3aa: CASSYGAESTDTQYF
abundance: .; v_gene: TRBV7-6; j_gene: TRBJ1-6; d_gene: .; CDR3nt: TGTGCCAGCAGCTTAGCTGCAGGGCCTAATTCACCCCTCCACTTT; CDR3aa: CASSLAAGPNSPLHF
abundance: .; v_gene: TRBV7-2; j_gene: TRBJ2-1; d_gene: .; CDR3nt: TGTGCCAGCAGCTTACCGGGAATTCCCTATGAGCAGTTCTTC; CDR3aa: CASSLPGIPYEQFF
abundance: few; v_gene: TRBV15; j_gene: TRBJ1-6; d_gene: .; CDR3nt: TGTGCCACCAGCAGACAGGGCCCCCTCGATTTTAATTCACCCCTCCACTTT; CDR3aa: CATSRQGPLDFNSPLHF
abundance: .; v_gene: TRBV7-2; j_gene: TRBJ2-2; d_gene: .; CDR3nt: TGTGCCAGCAGCTTGAGGTTGGCGGCCACCGGGGAGCTGTTTTTT; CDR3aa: CASSLRLAATGELFF
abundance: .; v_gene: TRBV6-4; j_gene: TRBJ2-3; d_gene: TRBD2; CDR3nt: TGTGCCAGCAGTGACTCGGCTAGCGGGAGTGGTGTTCGGCAGTATTTT; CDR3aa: CASSDSASGSGVRQYF
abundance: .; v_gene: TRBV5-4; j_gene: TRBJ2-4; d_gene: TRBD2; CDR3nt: TGTGCCAGCAGCTTGGATCCAGCGGGAGATTCCATTCAGTACTTC; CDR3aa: CASSLDPAGDSIQYF
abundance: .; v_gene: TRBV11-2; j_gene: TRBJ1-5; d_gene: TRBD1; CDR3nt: TGTGCCAGCAGCTTAGGGGACAGGGGGCCCCAGCATTTT; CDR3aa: CASSLGDRGPQHF
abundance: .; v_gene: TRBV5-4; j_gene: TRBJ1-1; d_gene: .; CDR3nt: TGTGCCAGCAGCTTGGAGGCGGGGGCGATCAACACTGAAGCTTTCTTT; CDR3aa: CASSLEAGAINTEAFF
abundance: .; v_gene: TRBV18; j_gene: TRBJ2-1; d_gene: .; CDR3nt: TGTGCCAGCTCACCCGGACTAACAATCAATGAGCAGTTCTTC; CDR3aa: CASSPGLTINEQFF
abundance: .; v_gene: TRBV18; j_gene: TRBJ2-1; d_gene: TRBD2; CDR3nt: TGTGCCAGCTCACCTACCGGGACTAGAGGGTACAATGAGCAGTTCTTC; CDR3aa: CASSPTGTRGYNEQFF
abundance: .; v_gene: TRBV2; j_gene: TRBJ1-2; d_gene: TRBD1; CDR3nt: TGTGCCAGCAGTGAAGCAGGGGGCGGCTATGGCTACACCTTC; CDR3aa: CASSEAGGGYGYTF
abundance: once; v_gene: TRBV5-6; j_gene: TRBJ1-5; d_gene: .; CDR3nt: TGTGCCAGCAGCTTGACGGGGGTTGGGAATCAGCCCCAGCATTTT; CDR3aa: CASSLTGVGNQPQHF
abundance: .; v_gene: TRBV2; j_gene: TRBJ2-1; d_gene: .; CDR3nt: TGTGCCAGCAGTGAAGTCAGGGCCGGGTACAATGAGCAGTTCTTC; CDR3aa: CASSEVRAGYNEQFF
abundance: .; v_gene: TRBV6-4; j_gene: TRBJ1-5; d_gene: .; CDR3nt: TGTGCCAGCAGTGTTTACGGTAGCAATCAGCCCCAGCATTTT; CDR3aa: CASSVYGSNQPQHF
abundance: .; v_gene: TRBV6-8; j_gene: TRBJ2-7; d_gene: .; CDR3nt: TGTGCCAGCAGTTACTCACGGCCCCGGGTATACTACGAGCAGTACTTC; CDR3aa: CASSYSRPRVYYEQYF
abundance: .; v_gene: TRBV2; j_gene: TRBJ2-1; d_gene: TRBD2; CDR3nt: TGTGCCAGCAGTGAGTTAGAGACTAGCGGGATAGGGAATGAGCAGTTCTTC; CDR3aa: CASSELETSGIGNEQFF
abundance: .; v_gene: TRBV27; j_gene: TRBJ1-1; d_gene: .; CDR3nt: TGTGCCAGCAGTTTTGTAAGCGGGGGCAACACTGAAGCTTTCTTT; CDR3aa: CASSFVSGGNTEAFF
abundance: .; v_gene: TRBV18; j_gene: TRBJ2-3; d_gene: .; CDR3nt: TGTGCCAGCTCGACGCCAGAGGGGGCGCAGTATTTT; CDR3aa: CASSTPEGAQYF
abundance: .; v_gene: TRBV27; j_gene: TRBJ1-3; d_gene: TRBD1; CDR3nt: TGTGCCAGCAGTCGGACAGGGTTTGGCGGAAACACCATATATTTT; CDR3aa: CASSRTGFGGNTIYF
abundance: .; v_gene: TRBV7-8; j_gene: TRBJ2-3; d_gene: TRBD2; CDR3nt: TGTGCCAGCAGCCCCGAAGCTACTAGCGGCACAGATACGCAGTATTTT; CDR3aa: CASSPEATSGTDTQYF
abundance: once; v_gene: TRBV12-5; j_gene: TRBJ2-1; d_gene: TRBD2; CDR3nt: TGTGCTAGTGGTTGGGGACTAGCGGCCTACAATGAGCAGTTCTTC; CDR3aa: CASGWGLAAYNEQFF
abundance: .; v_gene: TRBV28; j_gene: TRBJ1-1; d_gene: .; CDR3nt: TGTGCCAGCAGCAGCATACTCCACAGGGCCACTGAAGCTTTCTTT; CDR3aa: CASSSILHRATEAFF
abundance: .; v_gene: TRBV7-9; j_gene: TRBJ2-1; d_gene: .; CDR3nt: TGTGCCAGCAGCTTACAGGGTAATGAGCAGTTCTTC; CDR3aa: CASSLQGNEQFF
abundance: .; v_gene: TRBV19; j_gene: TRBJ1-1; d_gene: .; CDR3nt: TGTGCCAGTAATACAGGGCCTATTAACACTGAAGCTTTCTTT; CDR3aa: CASNTGPINTEAFF
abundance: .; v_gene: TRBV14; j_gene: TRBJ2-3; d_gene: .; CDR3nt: TGTGCCAGCAGCCAACGAACTAGCAGTCGGTCAGATACGCAGTATTTT; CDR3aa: CASSQRTSSRSDTQYF
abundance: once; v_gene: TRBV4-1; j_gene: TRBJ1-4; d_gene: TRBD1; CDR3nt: TGCGCCAGCAGCCAAGATTTCGCGGGACAGGGGGCTCGTGGTGAAAAACTGTTTTTT; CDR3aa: CASSQDFAGQGARGEKLFF
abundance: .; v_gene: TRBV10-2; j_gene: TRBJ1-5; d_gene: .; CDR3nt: TGCGCCAGCAGTGAGTTGGGCGGGGACCATCAGCCCCAGCATTTT; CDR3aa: CASSELGGDHQPQHF
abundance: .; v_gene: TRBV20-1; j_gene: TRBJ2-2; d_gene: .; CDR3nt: TGCAGTGCTAGTGGGTCTTTGGGCCAGTCAAACACCGGGGAGCTGTTTTTT; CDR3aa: CSASGSLGQSNTGELFF